This entry concerns a single T cell receptor beta chain. Its matching antigen is unknown. This record belongs to a study of post-analysis software for immune sequencing data. The wider study: Relapsing-remitting, secondary progressive and progressive-relapsing forms of multiple sclerosis all featured among disease courses.

Overall study results and limits: Normalized Chao1 diversity in multiple sclerosis patients fell significantly below that of controls. Patients used five TRBV segments, including TRBV5-6, TRBV5-1 and TRBV20-1, more often than controls. Clustering by F measure revealed strong co-clustering among samples prepared together in one batch.

Unique-molecular-identifier-tagged TCR beta cDNA libraries were used. The T cell input of about 1 to 10 million gave hundreds of thousands of cDNA molecules. MiXCR, run by TCRdb on the PCR reads, gives a single entry per CDR3 protein. The sample has hundreds of thousands of distinct CDR3 sequences; around 64% are singletons. In germline, CDR1 is SGHDT, CDR2 YYEEEE. The CDR3 sequence is 17 residues long. Between the trimmed V and J ends, which lost 4 bases and 3 bases, there was a span of 23 bases. The sample taken for sequencing was blood. The sequence was collected from a girl aged 2 to 10 with multiple sclerosis. V usage is TRBV5-6 and J usage is TRBJ2-7, with D possibly matching TRBD1 (7 bases). Here the CDR3 reads CASSPRRETGESYEQYF. CDR3 nucleotide sequence: TGTGCCAGCAGCCCCAGGCGGGAAACAGGGGAAAGCTACGAGCAGTACTTC.